One sample yielded the 31 T cell receptor beta chains listed below, sequenced in a study of cytomegalovirus exposure and HLA in healthy donors. The study ran its PCR with 60 Vbeta and 13 Jbeta primers. Sequencing used immunoSEQ multiplex PCR; TCRdb keeps in-frame clones, though not all of them. The repertoire holds 150,000 or so clones, with about 10% as singletons. Material for sequencing was PBMCs. The receptors were sampled from a man in his fifties in good health and CMV-seronegative.

V usage is TRBV5-6 and J usage is TRBJ2-1; TRBD1 is a possible D gene (6 bases). Trimming removed 5 bases at V and 3 bases at J, with 15 bases between. Germline V gene sequence: CDR1 SGHDT, CDR2 YYEEEE. The CDR3 runs to 15 residues. The CDR3 protein is CASRPTRGVYNEQFF. As DNA, the CDR3 is TGTGCCAGCAGGCCAACCAGGGGAGTCTACAATGAGCAGTTCTTC.

This clone occurred a few times. The rearrangement uses TRBV2 and TRBJ2-7, with 9 bases aligning to TRBD1. This CDR3 has 14 amino acids. Per the germline V gene, CDR1 is SNHLY and CDR2 is FYNNEI. Losses at the gene ends were 10 bases for V and 5 bases for J; bases not matched to a gene: 12. As DNA, the CDR3 is TGTGCCACCCGGGGACAGGGCAATAGAAACGAGCAGTACTTC. This gives the protein CATRGQGNRNEQYF.

The V and J genes are TRBV6-5 and TRBJ1-1; D uncertain. Per the germline V gene, CDR1 is MNHEY and CDR2 is SVGAGI. This CDR3 is built from 12 residues. Trimming took 6 bases from V and 0 from J, leaving 5 bases between them. CDR3 residues: CASRRLNTEAFF. The CDR3 DNA follows: TGTGCCAGCAGGCGTTTGAACACTGAAGCTTTCTTT.

The sample holds a few counts of this clone. The rearrangement uses TRBV4-1 and TRBJ1-5; D uncertain. Germline V gene sequence: CDR1 MGHRA, CDR2 YSYEKL. V was pared by 0 bases and J by 9 bases, with 12 bases between. This CDR3 is built from 14 residues. This CDR3 is CASSQEAAARPQHF. The DNA of the CDR3 is TGCGCCAGCAGCCAAGAAGCGGCGGCGCGGCCCCAGCATTTT.

V and J are TRBV2 and TRBJ2-7; the D gene is possibly TRBD1 (6 bases). The V and J ends lost 7 bases and 6 bases respectively, with 25 bases between them. The germline V gene has CDR1 SNHLY and CDR2 FYNNEI. The CDR3 spans 16 residues. CDR3 amino acids: CASTKASGQTRSEQYF. The CDR3 DNA is TGTGCCAGCACCAAGGCCTCGGGACAAACGAGGTCCGAGCAGTACTTC.

Only a few counts were recorded for this clone. V usage is TRBV7-8 and J usage is TRBJ1-4; the D gene is possibly TRBD1 (5 bases). This CDR3 is 12 amino acids long. Trimming cost V 1 base and J 8 bases, with 5 bases left between them. Per germline, CDR1 SGHVS and CDR2 FQNEAQ. The CDR3 is CASSLEGEKLFF. The CDR3 DNA is TGTGCCAGCAGCTTAGAGGGGGAAAAACTGTTTTTT.

This chain connects TRBV7-6 to TRBJ2-3; D possibly corresponds to TRBD2 (5 bases). From germline, CDR1 is SGHVS and CDR2 FNYEAQ. CDR3 length equals 15 residues. V lost 4 bases and J 10 bases, leaving 21 bases between the germline ends. CDR3 nucleotides: TGTGCCAGCAGCTCTGGCGGGCCTCCCACCTTGGCGCAGTATTTT. Translation: CASSSGGPPTLAQYF.

Only a few counts were recorded for this clone. The chain carries TRBV19 and TRBJ1-5; 8 bases are shared with TRBD1. The CDR3 is 16 residues long. V was clipped by 0 bases and J by 4 bases; unmatched bases: 5. CDR1 is LNHDA, CDR2 SQIVND, per germline (reference sequence). The CDR3 bases are TGTGCCAGTAGTATAGATTCCACAGGGGGGAATCAGCCCCAGCATTTT. Protein: CASSIDSTGGNQPQHF.

The rearrangement joins TRBV27 to TRBJ2-7; TRBD1 might be the D (5 bases). This CDR3 has 13 amino acids. The V and J ends lost 5 bases and 3 bases respectively, with 11 bases between them. Per the germline V gene, CDR1 is MNHEY and CDR2 is SMNVEV (reference sequence). The CDR3 protein is CASSTDSNYEQYF. The CDR3 DNA sequence: TGTGCCAGCAGTACAGACAGCAACTACGAGCAGTACTTC.

This clone was picked up a small number of times. V gene TRBV28 combines with J gene TRBJ1-1; weak D call: TRBD1 (5 bases). Germline loops: CDR1 MDHEN, CDR2 SYDVKM. Trimming stripped 6 bases from V and 1 base from J, with 15 bases between. The CDR3 totals 15 residues. The CDR3 sequence is CASSLPGGKNTEAFF. The CDR3 nucleotides read TGTGCCAGCAGCCTTCCGGGGGGGAAGAACACTGAAGCTTTCTTT.

V and J are TRBV27 and TRBJ2-5; 13 positions agree with TRBD2. This CDR3 region has 16 residues. V shed 4 bases, J shed 6 bases, and the junction held 8 bases outside the gene matches. CDR1 and CDR2 from the germline V gene are MNHEY and SMNVEV (reference sequence). CDR3: CASSSRLAGGLQTQYF. CDR3 DNA sequence: TGTGCCAGCAGTTCCCGACTAGCGGGGGGTCTACAGACCCAGTACTTC.

This clone occurred a few times. The V call is TRBV9, the J call TRBJ2-1, with TRBD2 matching over 8 bases. This CDR3 has 15 amino acids. Germline V gene lookup returns CDR1 SGDLS and CDR2 YYNGEE. The J segment lost 3 bases and the V segment lost 0 bases, leaving 2 bases of the junction unmatched. CDR3 in DNA: TGTGCCAGCAGCGTAGATAGCGGGATCTACAATGAGCAGTTCTTC. Translated, it gives CASSVDSGIYNEQFF.

The genes are TRBV5-1 and TRBJ2-1, with 10 bases matching TRBD2. This CDR3 has 16 residues. Trimming cost V 0 bases and J 9 bases; bases outside gene matches: 9. CDR1 SGHRS and CDR2 YFSETQ come from the germline V gene. CDR3 DNA sequence: TGCGCCAGCAGCTTGGGCGCTAGCGGGAGACACGGTGAGCAGTTCTTC. This codes for CASSLGASGRHGEQFF.

The CDR3 DNA is TGTGCCAGCAGAACTAGCGGGGGGAAAAATGAGCAGTTCTTC. This gives the protein CASRTSGGKNEQFF. The chain carries TRBV6-6 and TRBJ2-1; 12 bases are shared with TRBD2. CDR3 length: 14 residues. J gave up 7 bases and V 6 bases, and 4 bases lay outside the gene matches. Per germline, CDR1 MNHNY and CDR2 SVGAGI (reference sequence).

The gene calls are TRBV12-2 and TRBJ2-6; TRBD2, the D gene given by the table, was not confirmed from the DNA. TRBV12-2 is a pseudogene. This CDR3 is built from 20 residues. CDR3 protein: CASRLGWGRAGGGGANVLTF. The CDR3 bases are TGTGCAAGTCGCTTGGGATGGGGCAGGGCGGGGGGCGGTGGGGCCAACGTCCTGACTTTC.

This chain uses TRBV27 with TRBJ1-4, with D possibly matching TRBD1 (6 bases). V was pared by 5 bases and J by 8 bases, with 24 bases between. The CDR3 spans 17 residues. Germline values: CDR1 MNHEY, CDR2 SMNVEV (reference sequence). This chain's CDR3 is CASSPSFYRVKDEKLFF. The CDR3, as DNA: TGTGCCAGCAGTCCTTCCTTTTACAGGGTAAAGGACGAAAAACTGTTTTTT.

The chain has TRBV6-1 and TRBJ1-2, with 9 positions matching TRBD1. This CDR3 spans 15 amino acids. Germline assignment: CDR1 MNHNS and CDR2 SASEGT. V was clipped by 4 bases and J by 8 bases; unmatched bases: 11. The CDR3 bases are TGTGCCAGCAGTGCGTCTGACAGGGGGAAAAGGGGCTACACCTTC. Protein sequence: CASSASDRGKRGYTF.

V usage is TRBV13 and J usage is TRBJ1-4; 10 nucleotides agree with TRBD1. Germline V lookup: CDR1 PRHDT, CDR2 FYEKMQ (reference sequence). The CDR3 runs 17 residues. The ends lost 5 bases at V and 0 bases at J; junction bases unmatched: 6. The CDR3: CASSLDRGPTTNEKLFF. CDR3 in DNA: TGTGCCAGCAGCCTCGACAGGGGGCCAACAACTAATGAAAAACTGTTTTTT. The whole variable domain, filled in from reference TRBV13 and TRBJ1-4, reads AAGVIQSPRHLIKEKRETATLKCYPIPRHDTVYWYQQGPGQDPQFLISFYEKMQSDKGSIPDRFSAQQFSDYHSELNMSSLELGDSALYFCASSLDRGPTTNEKLFFGSGTQLSVL.

CDR3 sequence (DNA): TGTGCCATCGCGCTCAGGACTAGCGGGAGTTCAGGATACAATGAGCAGTTCTTC. The encoded protein is CAIALRTSGSSGYNEQFF. The genes are TRBV27 and TRBJ2-1; 13 bases are a match to TRBD2. V shed 10 bases, J shed 4 bases, and the junction held 16 bases outside the gene matches. Germline V CDR1 and CDR2: MNHEY, SMNVEV (reference sequence). CDR3 length equals 18 residues.

The chain has TRBV7-2 and TRBJ2-7, with a possible D match to TRBD2 (7 bases). This CDR3 has 16 amino acids. Trimming shortened V by 4 bases and J by 2 bases, and 18 bases separated the two germline ends. CDR1 and CDR2 from the germline V gene are SGHTA and FQGNSA. DNA of the CDR3: TGTGCCAGCAGCTCCGGGGGGCTAGCGCCAACCTACGAGCAGTACTTC. It encodes CASSSGGLAPTYEQYF.

The chain links TRBV28 to TRBJ2-3; TRBD2 agrees at 8 bases. The junction had 9 bases not matched to a gene; V was cut back by 2 bases and J by 2 bases. CDR1 MDHEN and CDR2 SYDVKM come from the germline V gene. CDR3 length: 17 residues. CDR3 DNA sequence: TGTGCCAGCAGTTTACGGCCCGCGGGGGGCAACACAGATACGCAGTATTTT. It specifies CASSLRPAGGNTDTQYF.

This clone has only a few counts. Distinct nucleotide sequences in the sample also encode this CDR3. The chain couples TRBV5-4 to TRBJ1-1; 7 bases agree with TRBD1. The germline V gene has CDR1 SGHNT and CDR2 YYREEE (reference sequence). CDR3 length: 14 amino acids. J lost 1 base, V lost 0 bases, and 0 bases had no gene match. The DNA for the CDR3 is TGTGCCAGCAGCTTGGACAGGGGGAACACTGAAGCTTTCTTT. Protein sequence: CASSLDRGNTEAFF.

This clone was picked up a small number of times. V usage is TRBV6-5 and J usage is TRBJ2-7, with 9 bases matching TRBD2. The V gene end was trimmed by 4 bases and the J gene end by 5 bases; junction bases not matched to a gene: 6. Germline V CDR1 and CDR2: MNHEY, SVGAGI. The CDR3 consists of 14 residues. The CDR3 DNA sequence: TGTGCCAGCAGTTTAGCGGGAGTAGTCAACGAGCAGTACTTC. This translates into CASSLAGVVNEQYF.

The J gene is TRBJ2-7, the V gene TRBV7-9; TRBD2 is a possible D gene (5 bases). V was cut by 3 bases and J by 0 bases, with 12 bases left in between. This CDR3 is 15 amino acids long. Germline CDR1 is SEHNR and CDR2 is FQNEAQ (reference sequence). The CDR3 loop reads CASSFWTESSYEQYF. In nucleotides, the CDR3 is TGTGCCAGCAGCTTCTGGACTGAGAGCTCCTACGAGCAGTACTTC. The whole variable domain, filled in from reference TRBV7-9 and TRBJ2-7, reads DTGVSQNPRHKITKRGQNVTFRCDPISEHNRLYWYRQTLGQGPEFLTYFQNEAQLEKSRLLSDRFSAERPKGSFSTLEIQRTEQGDSAMYLCASSFWTESSYEQYFGPGTRLTVT.

This clone was seen a few times. This chain links TRBV30 with TRBJ1-4, with D perhaps TRBD1 (6 bases). The germline V and J ends were trimmed by 3 bases and 4 bases, with 15 bases remaining between them. CDR1 is GTSNPN, CDR2 SVGIG, per germline (reference sequence). The CDR3 sequence is 15 residues long. The DNA of the CDR3 is TGTGCCTGGAGGAGCCCCCCAGGGGATAATGAAAAACTGTTTTTT. This gives the protein CAWRSPPGDNEKLFF.

The CDR3 DNA sequence: TGTGCTAGTGCCACTGCAGGCAACTCCTACGAGCAGTACTTC. Translating gives CASATAGNSYEQYF. J is TRBJ2-7 and V is TRBV12-5, with D uncertain. CDR1 and CDR2 (germline): LGHNT, FRNRAP. There are 14 residues in the CDR3. V gave up 7 bases and J gave up 0 bases, with 13 bases separating them.

This clone was seen only a few times. The chain employs TRBV5-6 and TRBJ2-7, with D maybe TRBD2 (6 bases). Germline CDR1 is SGHDT and CDR2 is YYEEEE. The CDR3 covers 13 residues. Trimming removed 2 bases at V and 7 bases at J, with 13 bases between. CDR3 region: CASSFLGTREQYF. The CDR3 DNA reads as TGTGCCAGCAGCTTTCTAGGGACTCGGGAGCAGTACTTC.

This clone was seen only a few times. The rearrangement links TRBV19 to TRBJ1-2, with 7 nucleotides matching TRBD1. J was trimmed by 0 bases and V by 2 bases; bases with no gene match: 6. There are 16 residues in the CDR3. CDR1 LNHDA and CDR2 SQIVND come from the germline V gene (reference sequence). The CDR3 nucleotides read TGTGCCAGTAGTATACGACAGGGACGAACTAACTATGGCTACACCTTC. This sequence encodes CASSIRQGRTNYGYTF.

The chain combines TRBV5-1 with TRBJ2-5; D is perhaps TRBD2 (6 bases). Germline V lookup: CDR1 SGHRS, CDR2 YFSETQ. Trimming took 0 bases from V and 2 from J, leaving 14 bases between them. The CDR3 has 16 residues. CDR3 protein: CASSLAGRLLQETQYF. CDR3 coding DNA: TGCGCCAGCAGCTTGGCCGGGAGACTGTTACAAGAGACCCAGTACTTC.

The rearrangement uses TRBV2 and TRBJ2-2; TRBD2 is a possible D gene (5 bases). CDR1 is SNHLY, CDR2 FYNNEI, per germline. CDR3 size: 14 residues. The V end was cut by 5 bases, the J end by 6 bases, with 13 bases between. The CDR3 loop is CASSRGSNAGELFF. CDR3 nucleotides: TGTGCCAGCAGTCGGGGATCAAACGCCGGGGAGCTGTTTTTT.

This chain joins TRBV2 and TRBJ1-3, with D hard to call. The V gene lost 3 bases and the J gene lost 7 bases, with 13 bases spanning the gap. CDR3 length equals 14 residues. Germline assignment: CDR1 SNHLY and CDR2 FYNNEI. CDR3: CASSEGVSLNTIYF. CDR3 sequence (DNA): TGTGCCAGCAGTGAGGGAGTGAGCCTGAACACCATATATTTT.